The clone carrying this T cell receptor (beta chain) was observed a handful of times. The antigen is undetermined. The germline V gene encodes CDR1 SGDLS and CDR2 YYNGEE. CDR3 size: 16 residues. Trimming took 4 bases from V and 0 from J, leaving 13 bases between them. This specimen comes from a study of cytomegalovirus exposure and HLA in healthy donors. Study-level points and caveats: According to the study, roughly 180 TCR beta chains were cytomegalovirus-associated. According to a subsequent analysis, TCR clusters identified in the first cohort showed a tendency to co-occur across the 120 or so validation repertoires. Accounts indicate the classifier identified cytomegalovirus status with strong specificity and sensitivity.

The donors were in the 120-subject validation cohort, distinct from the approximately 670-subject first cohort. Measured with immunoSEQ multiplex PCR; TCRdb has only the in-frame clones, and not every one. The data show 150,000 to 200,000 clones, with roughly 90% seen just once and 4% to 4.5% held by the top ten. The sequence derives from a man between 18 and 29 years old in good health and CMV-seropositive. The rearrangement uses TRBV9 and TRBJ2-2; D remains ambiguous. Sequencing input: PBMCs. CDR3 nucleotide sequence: TGTGCCAGCAGCCAATACAGAAACGCGAACACCGGGGAGCTGTTTTTT. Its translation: CASSQYRNANTGELFF.